This T cell receptor beta chain was retrieved from a study of shared clonotypes between healthy human individuals. The repertoire was sequenced with immunoSEQ multiplex PCR; TCRdb's copy has only in-frame clones and lacks some. The table includes 2,500,000 or so clones, roughly 92% detected once. This CDR3 is built from 14 residues. Germline assignment: CDR1 MDHEN and CDR2 SYDVKM. V was clipped by 6 bases and J by 1 base, with 10 bases between them. Sequencing was carried out using naive CD4+ T cells from PBMCs. Subset specified: CD45RA+ positively selected. This chain uses TRBV28 with TRBJ1-5; tentatively, D is TRBD1 (6 bases). This TCR was sampled from a man younger than 30 in good health. Some clones in this sample may be carry-over from other donors' samples. Written as DNA, the CDR3 is TGTGCCAGCAGACCGGACAGAAGCAATCAGCCCCAGCATTTT. Encoded protein: CASRPDRSNQPQHF.